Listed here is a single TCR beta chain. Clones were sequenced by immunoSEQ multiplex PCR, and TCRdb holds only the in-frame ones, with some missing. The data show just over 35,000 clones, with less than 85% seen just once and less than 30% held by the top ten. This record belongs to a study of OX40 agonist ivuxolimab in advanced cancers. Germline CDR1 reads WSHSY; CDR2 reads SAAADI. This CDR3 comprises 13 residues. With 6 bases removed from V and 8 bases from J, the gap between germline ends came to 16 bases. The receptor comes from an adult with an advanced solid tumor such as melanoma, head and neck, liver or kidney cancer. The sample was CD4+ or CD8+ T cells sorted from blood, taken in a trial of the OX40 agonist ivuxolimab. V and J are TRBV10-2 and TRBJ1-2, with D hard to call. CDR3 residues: CASRREGEDGYTF. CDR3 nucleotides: TGCGCCAGCAGAAGAGAGGGCGAGGACGGCTACACCTTC.